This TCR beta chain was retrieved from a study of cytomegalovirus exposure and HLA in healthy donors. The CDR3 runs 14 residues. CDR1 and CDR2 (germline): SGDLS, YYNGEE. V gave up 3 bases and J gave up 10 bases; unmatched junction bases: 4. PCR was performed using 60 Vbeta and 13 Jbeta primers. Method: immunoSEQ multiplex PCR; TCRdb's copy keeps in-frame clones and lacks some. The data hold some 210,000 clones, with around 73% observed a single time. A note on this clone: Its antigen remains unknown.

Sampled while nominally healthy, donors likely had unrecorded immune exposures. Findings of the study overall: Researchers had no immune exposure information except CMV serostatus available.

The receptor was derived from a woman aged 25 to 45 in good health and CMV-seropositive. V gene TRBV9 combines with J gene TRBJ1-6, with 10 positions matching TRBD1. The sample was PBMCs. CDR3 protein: CASSAGDRGSPLHF. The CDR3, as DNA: TGTGCCAGCAGCGCCGGGGACAGGGGATCACCCCTCCACTTT.